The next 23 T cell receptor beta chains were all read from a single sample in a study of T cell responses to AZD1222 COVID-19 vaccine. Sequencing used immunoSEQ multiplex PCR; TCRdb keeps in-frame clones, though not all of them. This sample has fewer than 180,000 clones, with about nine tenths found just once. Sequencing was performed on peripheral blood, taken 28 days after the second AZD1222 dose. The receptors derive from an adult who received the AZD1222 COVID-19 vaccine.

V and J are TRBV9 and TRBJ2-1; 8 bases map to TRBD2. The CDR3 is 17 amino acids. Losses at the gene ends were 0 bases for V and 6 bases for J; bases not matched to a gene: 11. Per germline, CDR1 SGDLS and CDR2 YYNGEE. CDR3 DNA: TGTGCCAGCAGCGTAGACCCTTACAGCGGGAGCCTCAATGAGCAGTTCTTC. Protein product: CASSVDPYSGSLNEQFF.

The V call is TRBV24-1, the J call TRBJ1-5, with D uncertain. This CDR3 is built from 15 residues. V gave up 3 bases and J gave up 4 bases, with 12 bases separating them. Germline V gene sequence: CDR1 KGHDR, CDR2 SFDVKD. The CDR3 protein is CATSDPSERNQPQHF. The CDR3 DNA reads TGTGCCACCAGTGATCCGTCGGAGAGAAATCAGCCCCAGCATTTT.

Here the CDR3 reads CASSLTGTRLPEQYF. CDR3 DNA: TGTGCCAGCAGTTTAACCGGGACAAGGCTTCCCGAGCAGTACTTC. The gene calls are TRBV3-1 (or the pseudogene TRBV3-2) and TRBJ2-7; tentative D call: TRBD1 (6 bases). The germline V and J ends were trimmed by 6 bases and 6 bases, with 21 bases remaining between them. This CDR3 has 15 amino acids. The germline CDR1 and CDR2 sequences are LGHDT and YNNKEL (reference sequence).

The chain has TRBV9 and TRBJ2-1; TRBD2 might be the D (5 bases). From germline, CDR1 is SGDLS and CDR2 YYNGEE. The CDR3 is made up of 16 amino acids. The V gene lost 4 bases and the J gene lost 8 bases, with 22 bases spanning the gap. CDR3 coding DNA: TGTGCCAGCAGCCCACTAGACGAGGGTAGGACCGATGAGCAGTTCTTC. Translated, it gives CASSPLDEGRTDEQFF.

CDR3 coding DNA: TGTGCCAGCAGCACCGAAGGGGGCGGCGGCACAGATACGCAGTATTTT. As protein: CASSTEGGGGTDTQYF. The V and J genes are TRBV11-2 and TRBJ2-3; 7 positions agree with TRBD1. Per the germline V gene, CDR1 is SGHAT and CDR2 is FQNNGV. The V segment lost 5 bases and the J segment 1 base; nucleotides outside the gene matches: 9. The CDR3 loop spans 16 amino acids.

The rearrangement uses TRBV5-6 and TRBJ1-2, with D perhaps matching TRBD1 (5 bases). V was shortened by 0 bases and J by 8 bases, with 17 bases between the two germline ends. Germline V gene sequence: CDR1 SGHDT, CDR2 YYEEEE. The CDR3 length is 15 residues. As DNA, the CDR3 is TGTGCCAGCAGCTTGGCGTACAGGTCCGGGGAAGGCTACACCTTC. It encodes CASSLAYRSGEGYTF. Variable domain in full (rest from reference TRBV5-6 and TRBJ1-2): DAGVTQSPTHLIKTRGQQVTLRCSPKSGHDTVSWYQQALGQGPQFIFQYYEEEERQRGNFPDRFSGHQFPNYSSELNVNALLLGDSALYLCASSLAYRSGEGYTFGSGTRLTVV.

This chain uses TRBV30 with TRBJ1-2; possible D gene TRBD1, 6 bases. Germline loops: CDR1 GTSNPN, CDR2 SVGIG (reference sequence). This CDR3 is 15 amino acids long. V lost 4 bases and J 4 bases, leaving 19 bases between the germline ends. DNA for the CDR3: TGTGCCTGGACCGCCGGGGGCAGCCCAATCTATGGCTACACCTTC. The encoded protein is CAWTAGGSPIYGYTF.

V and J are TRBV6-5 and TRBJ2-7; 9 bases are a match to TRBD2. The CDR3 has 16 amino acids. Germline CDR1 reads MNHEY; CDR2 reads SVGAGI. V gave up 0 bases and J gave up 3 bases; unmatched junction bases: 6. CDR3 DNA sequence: TGTGCCAGCAGTTACTCAGGAGCGGGAGGCATCTACGAGCAGTACTTC. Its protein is CASSYSGAGGIYEQYF.

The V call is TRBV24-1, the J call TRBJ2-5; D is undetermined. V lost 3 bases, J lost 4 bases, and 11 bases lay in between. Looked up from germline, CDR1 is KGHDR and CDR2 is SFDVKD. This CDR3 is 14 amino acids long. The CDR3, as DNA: TGTGCCACCAGTGATCGCAGCCAAGGAGAGACCCAGTACTTC. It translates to CATSDRSQGETQYF.

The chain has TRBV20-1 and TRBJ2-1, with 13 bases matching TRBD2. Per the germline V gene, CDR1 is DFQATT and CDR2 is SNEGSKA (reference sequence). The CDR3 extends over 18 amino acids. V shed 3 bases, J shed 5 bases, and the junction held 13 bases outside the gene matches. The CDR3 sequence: CSASFGTSGVGPNNEQFF. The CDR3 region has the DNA TGCAGTGCTAGTTTCGGGACTAGCGGGGTCGGGCCAAACAATGAGCAGTTCTTC.

The CDR3 nucleotides read TGTGCCAGTAGTATCCCCCAAACTAGCGGGGGGGGTACGCAGTATTTT. This translates into CASSIPQTSGGGTQYF. The V gene is TRBV19, the J gene TRBJ2-3; 13 nucleotides agree with TRBD2. This CDR3 contains 16 residues. Germline CDR1 and CDR2: LNHDA and SQIVND (reference sequence). The trim removed 3 bases at V and 8 bases at J, leaving 8 bases unmatched.

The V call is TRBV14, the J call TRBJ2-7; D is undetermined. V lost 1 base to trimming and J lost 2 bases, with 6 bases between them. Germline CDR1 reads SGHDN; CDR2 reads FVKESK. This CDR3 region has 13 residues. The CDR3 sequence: CASSQVSPYEQYF. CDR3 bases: TGTGCCAGCAGCCAAGTTTCGCCCTACGAGCAGTACTTC. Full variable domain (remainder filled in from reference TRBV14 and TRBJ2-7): EAGVTQFPSHSVIEKGQTVTLRCDPISGHDNLYWYRRVMGKEIKFLLHFVKESKQDESGMPNNRFLAERTGGTYSTLKVQPAELEDSGVYFCASSQVSPYEQYFGPGTRLTVT.

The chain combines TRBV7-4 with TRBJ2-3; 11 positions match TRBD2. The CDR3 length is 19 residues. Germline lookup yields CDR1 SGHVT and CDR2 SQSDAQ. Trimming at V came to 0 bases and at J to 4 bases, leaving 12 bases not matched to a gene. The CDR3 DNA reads TGTGCCAGCAGCTTAGCGGGGTCGGCTAGCGGGAGGTTCTCAGATACGCAGTATTTT. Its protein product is CASSLAGSASGRFSDTQYF. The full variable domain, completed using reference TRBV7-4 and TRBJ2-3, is GAGVSQSPRYKVAKRGRDVALRCDSISGHVTLYWYRQTLGQGSEVLTYSQSDAQRDKSGRPSGRFSAERPERSVSTLKIQRTEQGDSAVYLCASSLAGSASGRFSDTQYFGPGTRLTVL.

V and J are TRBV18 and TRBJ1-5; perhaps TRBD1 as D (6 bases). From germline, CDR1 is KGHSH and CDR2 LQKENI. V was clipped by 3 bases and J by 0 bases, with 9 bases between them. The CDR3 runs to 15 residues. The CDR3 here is CASSPGGLSNQPQHF. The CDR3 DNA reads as TGTGCCAGCTCACCGGGGGGGCTTAGCAATCAGCCCCAGCATTTT.

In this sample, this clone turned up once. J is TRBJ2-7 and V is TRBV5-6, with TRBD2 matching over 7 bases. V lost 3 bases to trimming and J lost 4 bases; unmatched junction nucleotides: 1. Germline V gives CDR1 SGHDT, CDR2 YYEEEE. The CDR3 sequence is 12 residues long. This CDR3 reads CASSSSGYEQYF. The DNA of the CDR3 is TGTGCCAGCAGCTCTAGCGGATACGAGCAGTACTTC. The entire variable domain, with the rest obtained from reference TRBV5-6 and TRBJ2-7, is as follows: DAGVTQSPTHLIKTRGQQVTLRCSPKSGHDTVSWYQQALGQGPQFIFQYYEEEERQRGNFPDRFSGHQFPNYSSELNVNALLLGDSALYLCASSSSGYEQYFGPGTRLTVT.

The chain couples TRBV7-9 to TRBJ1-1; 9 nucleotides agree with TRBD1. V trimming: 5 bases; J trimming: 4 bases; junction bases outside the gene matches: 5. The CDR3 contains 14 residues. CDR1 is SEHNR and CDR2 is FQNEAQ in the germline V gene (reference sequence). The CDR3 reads CASSQDRGSTEAFF. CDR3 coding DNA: TGTGCCAGCAGCCAAGACAGGGGGTCCACTGAAGCTTTCTTT.

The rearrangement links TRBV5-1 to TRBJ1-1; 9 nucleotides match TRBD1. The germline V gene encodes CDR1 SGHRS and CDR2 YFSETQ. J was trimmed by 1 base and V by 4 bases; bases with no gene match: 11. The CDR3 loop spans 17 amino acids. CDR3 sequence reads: CASSRNPGQGRNTEAFF. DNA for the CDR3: TGCGCCAGCAGCCGTAACCCGGGACAGGGCCGGAACACTGAAGCTTTCTTT. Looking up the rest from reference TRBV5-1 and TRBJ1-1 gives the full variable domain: KAGVTQTPRYLIKTRGQQVTLSCSPISGHRSVSWYQQTPGQGLQFLFEYFSETQRNKGNFPGRFSGRQFSNSRSEMNVSTLELGDSALYLCASSRNPGQGRNTEAFFGQGTRLTVV.

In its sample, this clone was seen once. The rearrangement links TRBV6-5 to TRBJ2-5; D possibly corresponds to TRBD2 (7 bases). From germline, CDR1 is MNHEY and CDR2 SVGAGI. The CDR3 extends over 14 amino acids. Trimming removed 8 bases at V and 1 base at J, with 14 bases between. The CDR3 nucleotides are TGTGCCAGCCTCGAGGGAGGGGGCCAAGAGACCCAGTACTTC. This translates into CASLEGGGQETQYF.

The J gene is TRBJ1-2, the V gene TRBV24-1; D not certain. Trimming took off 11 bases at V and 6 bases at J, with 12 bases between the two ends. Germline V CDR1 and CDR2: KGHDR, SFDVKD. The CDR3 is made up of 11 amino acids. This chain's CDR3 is CAIVKSDGYTF. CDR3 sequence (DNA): TGTGCCATCGTAAAGAGTGATGGCTACACCTTC.

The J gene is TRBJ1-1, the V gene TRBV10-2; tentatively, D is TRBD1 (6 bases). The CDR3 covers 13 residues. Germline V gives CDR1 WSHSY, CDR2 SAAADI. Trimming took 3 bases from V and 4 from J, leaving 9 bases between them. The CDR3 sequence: CASSEQGGTEAFF. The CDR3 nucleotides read TGCGCCAGCAGTGAACAGGGAGGCACTGAAGCTTTCTTT.

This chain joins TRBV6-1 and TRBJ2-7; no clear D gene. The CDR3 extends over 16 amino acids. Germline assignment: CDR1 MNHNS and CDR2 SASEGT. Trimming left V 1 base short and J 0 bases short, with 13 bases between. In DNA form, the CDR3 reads TGTGCCAGCAGTGAAGAAACCTATAAGGGCTCCTACGAGCAGTACTTC. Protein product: CASSEETYKGSYEQYF.

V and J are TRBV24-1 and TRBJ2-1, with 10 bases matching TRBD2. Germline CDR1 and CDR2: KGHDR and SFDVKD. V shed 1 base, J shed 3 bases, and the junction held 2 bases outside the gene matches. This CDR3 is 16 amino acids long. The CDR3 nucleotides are TGTGCCACCAGTGATTTTCGGACTAGCGGCTACAATGAGCAGTTCTTC. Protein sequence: CATSDFRTSGYNEQFF.

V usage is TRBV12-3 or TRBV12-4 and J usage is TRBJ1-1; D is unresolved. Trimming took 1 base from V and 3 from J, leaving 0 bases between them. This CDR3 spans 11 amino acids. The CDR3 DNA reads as TGTGCCAGCAGTTTAGACACTGAAGCTTTCTTT. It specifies CASSLDTEAFF.